This passage covers 25 T cell receptor beta chains from one sample sequenced in a study of human T cells and chemical hapten exposure listed by TCRdb under 2021. Interpreted using the paper, the time point label stands for: patch test 3, about 24 weeks after DPC sensitization. The sample's treatment or condition label is to be understood as: therapeutic diphenylcyclopropenone sensitization with weekly scalp DPC. Library method: RACE. Sequencer: NextSeq 500. TCRdb reanalyzed the raw reads on its own, using fastp at Q25 for trimming and MiXCR for clone calling, and kept in-frame beta chains. Each CDR3 protein appears once, grouped with its most common genes and DNA. This sample comprises some 62,000 distinct CDR3 sequences, approximately 10% of them detected only once. The ten most abundant clones make up roughly 2.1% of the sample. Sequencing was performed on whole blood, taken in connection with sensitization to the hapten diphenylcyclopropenone (DPC). The origin of the receptors is a woman aged 25 to 39 with alopecia areata. Some clones in this sample may be carry-over from other donors' samples.

The V call is TRBV7-2, the J call TRBJ2-3, with D unresolved. Trimming left V 4 bases short and J 11 bases short, with 10 bases between. The germline V gene encodes CDR1 SGHTA and CDR2 FQGNSA. This CDR3 comprises 11 residues. CDR3 in DNA: TGTGCCAGCAGCTCCGGGCCGCTGCAGTATTTT. Translating gives CASSSGPLQYF. Combining the CDR3 with reference TRBV7-2 and TRBJ2-3 gives the whole variable domain GAGVSQSPSNKVTEKGKDVELRCDPISGHTALYWYRQSLGQGLEFLIYFQGNSAPDKSGLPSDRFSAERTGGSVSTLTIQRTQQEDSAVYLCASSSGPLQYFGPGTRLTVL.

This clonotype was seen at least ten times. The chain has TRBV4-3 and TRBJ1-1; 10 positions agree with TRBD1. The V and J ends lost 3 bases and 2 bases, in that order; junction bases with no gene match: 3. This CDR3 contains 15 residues. Germline V lookup: CDR1 LGHNA, CDR2 YSLEER. The CDR3 region has the DNA TGCGCCAGCAGCCACCAGACAGGGGGCAACACTGAAGCTTTCTTT. Amino acid sequence: CASSHQTGGNTEAFF.

In its sample, this clonotype was seen a few times. The chain combines TRBV20-1 with TRBJ2-3; D may match TRBD1 or TRBD2 (5 bases each). This CDR3 is built from 13 residues. Germline CDR1 reads DFQATT; CDR2 reads SNEGSKA (reference sequence). V lost 6 bases, J lost 1 base, and 11 bases lay in between. CDR3 region: CSAYLGGTDTQYF. The CDR3 DNA is TGCAGTGCATATTTGGGGGGCACAGATACGCAGTATTTT.

In its sample, this clonotype was seen many times. CDR3 residues: CASREAGGYTDTQYF. In DNA form, the CDR3 reads TGTGCCAGCAGGGAAGCGGGAGGTTACACAGATACGCAGTATTTT. The chain recombines TRBV6-5 with TRBJ2-3; 9 bases map to TRBD2. Germline V gene sequence: CDR1 MNHEY, CDR2 SVGAGI. The CDR3 loop spans 15 amino acids. J was trimmed by 2 bases and V by 6 bases; bases with no gene match: 6.

The sample holds many counts of this clonotype. This rearrangement joins TRBV7-6 to TRBJ2-3, with D perhaps given as TRBD1 or TRBD2 (5 bases each). V lost 2 bases and J lost 6, with 12 bases in between. The CDR3 is 14 amino acids. CDR1 is SGHVS and CDR2 is FNYEAQ in the germline V gene. CDR3 sequence reads: CASSLPGTRDTQYF. CDR3 nucleotides: TGTGCCAGCAGCTTACCTGGGACGAGGGATACGCAGTATTTT.

This clonotype was observed many times. The genes are TRBV10-3 and TRBJ2-7, with 11 positions matching TRBD1. The CDR3 runs 15 residues. The germline CDR1 and CDR2 sequences are ENHRY and SYGVKD. With V trimmed by 0 bases and J by 3 bases, 1 base remained unmatched. The CDR3 region has the DNA TGTGCCATCAGTGAGTCGGGACAGGGGGGCTACGAGCAGTACTTC. As protein: CAISESGQGGYEQYF.

This clonotype was counted only a few times. V and J are TRBV19 and TRBJ2-2; D uncertain. CDR1 and CDR2 (germline): LNHDA, SQIVND (reference sequence). Trimming shortened V by 4 bases and J by 0 bases, and 9 bases separated the two germline ends. The CDR3 consists of 15 residues. This CDR3 is CASSSYQSNTGELFF. CDR3 DNA sequence: TGTGCCAGTAGTAGTTACCAGTCGAACACCGGGGAGCTGTTTTTT.

This clonotype was observed many times. The chain is built from TRBV6-5 and TRBJ2-5; D perhaps matches TRBD2 (6 bases). Trimming removed 8 bases from V and 5 bases from J, with 21 bases in between. Germline V gene data show CDR1 as MNHEY and CDR2 as SVGAGI. The CDR3 is made up of 15 amino acids. The CDR3: CASGPRVGGWETQYF. In nucleotides, the CDR3 is TGTGCCAGCGGCCCCCGCGTGGGAGGTTGGGAGACCCAGTACTTC.

This clonotype was found many times. The chain employs TRBV12-3 or TRBV12-4 and TRBJ1-5, with D possibly TRBD1 on 6 matching bases. This CDR3 region has 14 residues. V shed 5 bases and J shed 4 bases, with 12 bases lying between them. The CDR3 DNA reads TGTGCCAGCAGTGAGGGGGGTTGGAATCAGCCCCAGCATTTT. Its protein product is CASSEGGWNQPQHF.

This clonotype was observed at least ten times. This rearrangement joins TRBV19 to TRBJ2-7; D tentatively reads TRBD1 or TRBD2 (5 bases each). V gave up 8 bases and J gave up 2 bases, with 13 bases separating them. CDR3 length: 13 residues. The V gene's germline CDR1 is LNHDA and CDR2 SQIVND (reference sequence). The CDR3 region is CASSLGDPYEQYF. CDR3 DNA: TGTGCCAGTTCTCTTGGGGACCCCTACGAGCAGTACTTC. Using reference TRBV19 and TRBJ2-7 for the parts outside the CDR3, the full variable domain is DGGITQSPKYLFRKEGQNVTLSCEQNLNHDAMYWYRQDPGQGLRLIYYSQIVNDFQKGDIAEGYSVSREKKESFPLTVTSAQKNPTAFYLCASSLGDPYEQYFGPGTRLTVT.

This clonotype was seen more than once but under ten times. The chain uses TRBV6-6 and TRBJ1-1; TRBD1 is a possible D gene (5 bases). V lost 8 bases to trimming and J lost 1 base, with 17 bases between them. The CDR3 contains 15 residues. The germline V gene has CDR1 MNHNY and CDR2 SVGAGI (reference sequence). Here the CDR3 reads CASDGTGTANTEAFF. The CDR3 region has the DNA TGTGCCAGCGACGGAACTGGGACCGCGAACACTGAAGCTTTCTTT.

This clonotype was counted many times. This sequence joins TRBV6-5 and TRBJ1-2, with D possibly matching TRBD1 (6 bases). In germline, CDR1 is MNHEY, CDR2 SVGAGI. This CDR3 comprises 15 residues. V was trimmed by 4 bases and J by 3 bases, leaving 15 bases between them. The CDR3, as DNA: TGTGCCAGCAGTTTCGGACAGAATAACCACTATGGCTACACCTTC. Translating gives CASSFGQNNHYGYTF.

This clonotype was detected a few times. The chain links TRBV18 to TRBJ2-5; 8 bases match TRBD2. The J segment lost 2 bases and the V segment lost 3 bases, leaving 5 bases of the junction unmatched. CDR1 and CDR2 (germline): KGHSH, LQKENI. There are 15 residues in the CDR3. The CDR3 sequence is CASSPILADQETQYF. For the CDR3, the DNA is TGTGCCAGCTCACCGATACTAGCGGATCAAGAGACCCAGTACTTC.

Ten or more counts support this clonotype. This sequence joins TRBV5-1 and TRBJ2-3; 14 positions match TRBD2. There are 18 residues in the CDR3. In germline, CDR1 is SGHRS, CDR2 YFSETQ. After removal of 3 bases from V and 0 bases from J, the junction contained 6 bases not matched to a gene. This CDR3 reads CASSSGLAGGSSTDTQYF. The CDR3 nucleotides are TGCGCCAGCAGCTCCGGACTAGCGGGGGGCTCTAGCACAGATACGCAGTATTTT.

The chain recombines TRBV19 with TRBJ1-5; D not certain. Germline loops: CDR1 LNHDA, CDR2 SQIVND (reference sequence). The CDR3 covers 12 residues. V was pared by 4 bases and J by 6 bases, with 7 bases between. In DNA form, the CDR3 reads TGTGCCAGTAGTACCCCTCCTCAGCCCCAGCATTTT. Protein sequence: CASSTPPQPQHF.

Concerning this clonotype itself: Relative to the germline gene, one junction end is altered; a read error may explain this. The CDR3 loop reads CVSSLETGTDTQYF. The DNA for the CDR3 is TGTGTCAGCAGCTTAGAGACCGGCACAGATACGCAGTATTTT. The V call is TRBV7-2, the J call TRBJ2-3; no reliable D call. CDR1 SGHTA and CDR2 FQGNSA come from the germline V gene. The length of the CDR3 is 14 residues.

The V gene is TRBV20-1, the J gene TRBJ2-7; TRBD2 is a possible D gene (6 bases). CDR1 and CDR2 (germline): DFQATT, SNEGSKA (reference sequence). The V end lost 3 bases, the J end lost 6 bases, and 15 bases lay between the germline ends. The CDR3 consists of 13 residues. The CDR3 DNA is TGCAGTGCTAGGGGAACGACTAGTTCCGAGCAGTACTTC. Protein product: CSARGTTSSEQYF.

This clonotype was observed at least ten times. The CDR3 is CASSYGGTEAFF. The CDR3 DNA sequence: TGTGCCAGCAGTTACGGAGGCACTGAAGCTTTCTTT. V is TRBV6-2 or TRBV6-3 and J is TRBJ1-1; D is unresolved. The germline V and J ends were trimmed by 2 bases and 4 bases, with 5 bases remaining between them. This CDR3 has 12 residues. Germline loops: CDR1 MNHEY, CDR2 SVGEGT.

The sample holds a few counts of this clonotype. V gene TRBV19 combines with J gene TRBJ2-1; TRBD2 agrees at 10 bases. V shed 9 bases and J 6 bases; nucleotides not matched to a gene: 8. This CDR3 spans 14 amino acids. Germline V CDR1 and CDR2: LNHDA, SQIVND (reference sequence). The CDR3 DNA is TGTGCCAGCCATGGATTAGCGGGAGGCAATGAGCAGTTCTTC. Translating gives CASHGLAGGNEQFF.

This clonotype came up many times. This chain uses TRBV29-1 with TRBJ1-2; D unresolved. V was trimmed by 7 bases and J by 1 base, leaving 4 bases between them. The CDR3 is 10 residues long. CDR1 is SQVTM, CDR2 ANQGSEA, per germline. The CDR3 is CSAGNYGYTF. In DNA form, the CDR3 reads TGCAGCGCCGGTAACTATGGCTACACCTTC.

This clonotype was seen ten or more times. V is TRBV10-3 and J is TRBJ2-3; 9 nucleotides agree with TRBD2. Germline V gene lookup returns CDR1 ENHRY and CDR2 SYGVKD. The junction had 5 bases not matched to a gene; V was cut back by 0 bases and J by 4 bases. This CDR3 has 16 amino acids. CDR3 nucleotide sequence: TGTGCCATCAGTGAGTCCGGGACTAGCATCCCAGATACGCAGTATTTT. It codes for CAISESGTSIPDTQYF.

This clonotype was counted many times. The V gene is TRBV28, the J gene TRBJ1-5; D not certain. V lost 5 bases and J lost 0, with 5 bases in between. CDR3 length: 13 residues. Germline lookup yields CDR1 MDHEN and CDR2 SYDVKM. CDR3 sequence reads: CASSRDSNQPQHF. In nucleotides, the CDR3 is TGTGCCAGCAGTCGGGATAGCAATCAGCCCCAGCATTTT.

The chain combines TRBV7-2 with TRBJ1-6, with 7 nucleotides matching TRBD1. The V and J ends lost 5 bases and 7 bases, in that order; junction bases with no gene match: 8. The CDR3 length is 15 residues. Germline CDR1 is SGHTA and CDR2 is FQGNSA. CDR3 bases: TGTGCCAGCAGCGCTGAGACAGGGCGAAATTCACCCCTCCACTTT. Its protein is CASSAETGRNSPLHF.

This clonotype has a handful of counts. CDR3: CASSRTSGSPYNEQFF. As DNA, the CDR3 is TGCGCCAGCAGCCGGACTAGCGGGAGTCCCTACAATGAGCAGTTCTTC. The chain employs TRBV5-1 and TRBJ2-1, with 13 positions matching TRBD2. CDR1 and CDR2 (germline): SGHRS, YFSETQ. Unmatched junction bases numbered 3, after V lost 4 bases and J lost 2 bases. The CDR3 spans 16 residues.

CDR3 coding DNA: TGCAGTGCTAGTGGGTTGAAAGAGACCCAGTACTTC. It translates to CSASGLKETQYF. The rearrangement links TRBV20-1 to TRBJ2-5; no clear D gene. V was pared by 3 bases and J by 3 bases, with 8 bases between. The CDR3 runs 12 residues. Looked up from germline, CDR1 is DFQATT and CDR2 is SNEGSKA (reference sequence).